Listed here are 2 T cell receptor beta chains from one sample, sequenced in a study of blood T cell repertoires in COVID-19. Produced via immunoSEQ multiplex PCR; TCRdb's table is partial and in-frame only. The table shows fewer than 25,000 clones, with 80% to 90% occurring only once. The sample was peripheral blood. All receptors come from a human donor with acute or convalescent COVID-19. The donor label of this sample is uncertain.

This chain uses TRBV5-1 with TRBJ2-6, with D unclear. The CDR3 contains 14 residues. Looked up from germline, CDR1 is SGHRS and CDR2 is YFSETQ. The V and J ends lost 4 bases and 0 bases respectively, with 5 bases between them. DNA of the CDR3: TGCGCCAGCAGCCCCCGCTCTGGGGCCAACGTCCTGACTTTC. It encodes CASSPRSGANVLTF. The whole variable domain, remainder taken from reference TRBV5-1 and TRBJ2-6, is KAGVTQTPRYLIKTRGQQVTLSCSPISGHRSVSWYQQTPGQGLQFLFEYFSETQRNKGNFPGRFSGRQFSNSRSEMNVSTLELGDSALYLCASSPRSGANVLTFGAGSRLTVL.

The chain carries TRBV30 and TRBJ1-3; D gene ambiguous. With 0 bases removed from V and 1 base from J, the gap between germline ends came to 7 bases. The CDR3 sequence is 14 residues long. CDR1 is GTSNPN, CDR2 SVGIG, per germline (reference sequence). The CDR3: CAWSVLGSGNTIYF. The DNA for the CDR3 is TGTGCCTGGAGTGTACTAGGATCTGGAAACACCATATATTTT.